This TCR beta chain is from a study of T-cell memory formation after mild COVID-19. TCRdb reprocessed the 5' RACE reads with MiXCR, giving one entry per CDR3 protein. The sample carries approximately 290,000 distinct CDR3 sequences, about 16% recorded once. Germline V lookup: CDR1 SGHVS, CDR2 FNYEAQ. V was cut by 4 bases and J by 4 bases, with 16 bases left in between. The CDR3 has 16 amino acids. The sequence was obtained from a man aged 18 to 30 who had mild COVID-19 (a few samples of this study predate the infection). Cell type and time point are not known. V is TRBV7-6 and J is TRBJ2-2, with D possibly matching TRBD2 (7 bases). The sample comprised PBMCs or a T cell subset sorted from them (not recorded which). The CDR3 spells CASSSLGGRSTGELFF. CDR3 sequence (DNA): TGTGCCAGCAGCTCTCTCGGGGGGCGTAGCACCGGGGAGCTGTTTTTT.